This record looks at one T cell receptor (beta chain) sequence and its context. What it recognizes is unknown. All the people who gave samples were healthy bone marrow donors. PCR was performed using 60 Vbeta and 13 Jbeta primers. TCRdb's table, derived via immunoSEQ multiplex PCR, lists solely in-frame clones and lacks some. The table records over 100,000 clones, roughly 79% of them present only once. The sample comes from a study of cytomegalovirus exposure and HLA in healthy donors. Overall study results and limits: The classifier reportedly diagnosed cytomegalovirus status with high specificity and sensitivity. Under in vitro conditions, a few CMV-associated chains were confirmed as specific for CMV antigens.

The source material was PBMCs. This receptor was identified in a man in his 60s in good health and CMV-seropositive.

This CDR3 reads CASISGGADYGYTF. The DNA for the CDR3 is TGCGCCAGCATTTCGGGAGGGGCCGACTATGGCTACACCTTC. This chain connects TRBV10-2 to TRBJ1-2; D is possibly TRBD1 (5 bases). The germline V and J ends were trimmed by 7 bases and 3 bases, with 15 bases remaining between them. The CDR3 is 14 residues long. Germline CDR1 is WSHSY and CDR2 is SAAADI.